A single sample is the source of the 13 T cell receptor beta chains below, sequenced in a study of blood T cell repertoires in COVID-19. Clones were sequenced by immunoSEQ multiplex PCR, and TCRdb holds only the in-frame ones, with some missing. The sample has 300,000 to 400,000 clones; 88% are singletons. The sample was peripheral blood. The receptors were sampled from a woman younger than 45 with COVID-19, enrolled during active disease.

The rearrangement links TRBV6-5 to TRBJ1-1; TRBD1 matches at 11 bases. CDR1 is MNHEY, CDR2 SVGAGI, per germline. V shed 5 bases, J shed 4 bases, and the junction held 3 bases outside the gene matches. The CDR3 extends over 14 amino acids. CDR3 coding DNA: TGTGCCAGCAGTCCGGGACAGGGGGGCACTGAAGCTTTCTTT. It translates to CASSPGQGGTEAFF.

The CDR3 loop is CASSLSGGGNYGYTF. The DNA of the CDR3 is TGTGCCAGCAGCTTGAGTGGGGGAGGGAACTATGGCTACACCTTC. The rearrangement uses TRBV5-6 and TRBJ1-2; TRBD1 is a possible D gene (5 bases). The CDR3 is made up of 15 amino acids. CDR1 and CDR2 (germline): SGHDT, YYEEEE. The ends were cut back, 1 base at V and 2 bases at J, with 12 bases in the middle.

Regarding this clone: The junction does not match germline at one end; this may be a read error. The gene calls are TRBV2 and TRBJ2-5, with D maybe TRBD1 (6 bases). Germline V gene lookup returns CDR1 SNHLY and CDR2 FYNNEI. The CDR3 is 14 residues long. CDR3 residues: CAGAQGPYQETQYF. DNA of the CDR3: TGTGCCGGGGCTCAGGGGCCCTACCAGGAGACCCAGTACTTC.

The chain is built from TRBV27 and TRBJ2-3, with TRBD2 as a possible D gene (6 bases). The ends were cut back, 3 bases at V and 2 bases at J, with 15 bases in the middle. Germline V gene data show CDR1 as MNHEY and CDR2 as SMNVEV (reference sequence). The CDR3 length is 16 residues. The chain's CDR3 is CASSFGAEDYTDTQYF. The CDR3 nucleotides read TGTGCCAGCAGTTTTGGCGCGGAGGACTACACAGATACGCAGTATTTT.

The chain combines TRBV20-1 with TRBJ1-4, with D possibly matching TRBD1 (5 bases). CDR1 is DFQATT, CDR2 SNEGSKA, per germline (reference sequence). The CDR3 has 14 amino acids. V was cut by 3 bases and J by 8 bases, with 16 bases left in between. CDR3 residues: CSASSRGLREKLFF. CDR3 DNA: TGCAGTGCTAGTTCCCGGGGGTTGAGGGAAAAACTGTTTTTT.

The rearrangement joins TRBV19 to TRBJ2-1, with 9 bases fitting TRBD1. This CDR3 is built from 15 residues. V shed 5 bases and J 6 bases; nucleotides not matched to a gene: 8. Per the germline V gene, CDR1 is LNHDA and CDR2 is SQIVND (reference sequence). CDR3 residues: CASSSGTGFFNEQFF. In nucleotides, the CDR3 is TGTGCCAGTAGTTCCGGGACAGGGTTCTTCAATGAGCAGTTCTTC.

This clone was counted once. This chain links TRBV29-1 with TRBJ1-2, with 9 bases lining up with TRBD1. The germline V gene has CDR1 SQVTM and CDR2 ANQGSEA. V gave up 5 bases and J gave up 7 bases; unmatched junction bases: 17. This CDR3 contains 16 residues. The CDR3 bases are TGCAGCGTTCCTCGGACAGGGGATAATGTTAGGGGTGGCTACACCTTC. Protein product: CSVPRTGDNVRGGYTF.

V is TRBV7-8 and J is TRBJ2-7, with TRBD1 matching 8 bases. CDR1 is SGHVS, CDR2 FQNEAQ, per germline. The CDR3 is made up of 16 amino acids. V trimming: 5 bases; J trimming: 3 bases; junction bases outside the gene matches: 12. The CDR3 spells CASSHGGQVYFYEQYF. In nucleotides, the CDR3 is TGTGCCAGCAGCCACGGGGGACAGGTTTACTTCTACGAGCAGTACTTC.

The V and J genes are TRBV7-8 and TRBJ2-7; TRBD2 matches at 7 bases. V shed 5 bases and J 7 bases; nucleotides not matched to a gene: 5. The CDR3 contains 12 residues. Germline loops: CDR1 SGHVS, CDR2 FQNEAQ. CDR3 DNA sequence: TGTGCCAGCAGCCACGGGGGGTTTGAGCAGTACTTC. It encodes CASSHGGFEQYF.

The rearrangement uses TRBV6-6 and TRBJ1-6; 10 nucleotides match TRBD1. Trimming took 7 bases from V and 9 from J; bases not matched to a gene: 9. CDR1 and CDR2 (germline): MNHNY, SVGAGI (reference sequence). The CDR3 extends over 15 amino acids. The CDR3 is CASKKKTGGGSPLHF. CDR3 coding DNA: TGTGCCAGCAAAAAGAAGACAGGGGGCGGTTCACCCCTCCACTTT.

As to this clone: This same CDR3 is encoded by further DNA sequences in the sample. The chain recombines TRBV12-3 or TRBV12-4 with TRBJ1-1, with unresolved D. V shed 2 bases and J shed 5 bases, with 9 bases lying between them. This CDR3 has 13 amino acids. The CDR3 DNA follows: TGTGCCAGCAGTTTAACGAGGAATACTGAAGCTTTCTTT. Translating gives CASSLTRNTEAFF.

This clone was observed a handful of times. The V and J genes are TRBV19 and TRBJ1-4; D perhaps matches TRBD1 (5 bases). Trimming cost V 4 bases and J 6 bases, with 21 bases left between them. The V gene's germline CDR1 is LNHDA and CDR2 SQIVND (reference sequence). This CDR3 contains 17 residues. The CDR3 spells CASSTPRRGLMDEKLFF. CDR3 nucleotides: TGTGCCAGTAGTACCCCCCGGCGGGGGTTGATGGATGAAAAACTGTTTTTT.

The gene calls are TRBV5-1 and TRBJ1-2; D not resolved. Trimming shortened V by 2 bases and J by 4 bases, and 12 bases separated the two germline ends. The CDR3 extends over 14 amino acids. From germline, CDR1 is SGHRS and CDR2 YFSETQ. In DNA form, the CDR3 reads TGCGCCAGCAGCTTCGGAGACGCCAGCTATGGCTACACCTTC. Translating gives CASSFGDASYGYTF.